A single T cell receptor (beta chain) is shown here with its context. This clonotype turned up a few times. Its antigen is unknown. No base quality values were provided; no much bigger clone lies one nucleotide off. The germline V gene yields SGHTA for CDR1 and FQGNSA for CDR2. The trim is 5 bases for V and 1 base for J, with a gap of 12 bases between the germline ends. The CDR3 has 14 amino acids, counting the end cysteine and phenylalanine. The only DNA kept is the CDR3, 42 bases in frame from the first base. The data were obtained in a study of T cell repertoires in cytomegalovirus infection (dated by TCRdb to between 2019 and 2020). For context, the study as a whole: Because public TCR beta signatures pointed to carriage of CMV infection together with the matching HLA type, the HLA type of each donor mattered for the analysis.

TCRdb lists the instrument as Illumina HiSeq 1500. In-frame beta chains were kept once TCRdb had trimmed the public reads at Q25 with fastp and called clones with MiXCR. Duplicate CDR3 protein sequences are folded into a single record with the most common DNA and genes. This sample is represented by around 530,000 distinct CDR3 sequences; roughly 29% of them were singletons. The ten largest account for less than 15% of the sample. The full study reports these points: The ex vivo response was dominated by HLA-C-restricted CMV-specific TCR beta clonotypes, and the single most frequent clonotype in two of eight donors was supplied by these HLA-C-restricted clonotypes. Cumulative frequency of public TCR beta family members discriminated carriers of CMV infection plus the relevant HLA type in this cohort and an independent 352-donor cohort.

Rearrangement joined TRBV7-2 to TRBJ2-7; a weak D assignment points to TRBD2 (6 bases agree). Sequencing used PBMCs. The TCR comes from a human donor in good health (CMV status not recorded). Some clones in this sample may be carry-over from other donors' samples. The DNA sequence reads TGTGCCAGCAGCCCCCGGCGGGGATCCTACGAGCAGTACTTC. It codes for CASSPRRGSYEQYF.